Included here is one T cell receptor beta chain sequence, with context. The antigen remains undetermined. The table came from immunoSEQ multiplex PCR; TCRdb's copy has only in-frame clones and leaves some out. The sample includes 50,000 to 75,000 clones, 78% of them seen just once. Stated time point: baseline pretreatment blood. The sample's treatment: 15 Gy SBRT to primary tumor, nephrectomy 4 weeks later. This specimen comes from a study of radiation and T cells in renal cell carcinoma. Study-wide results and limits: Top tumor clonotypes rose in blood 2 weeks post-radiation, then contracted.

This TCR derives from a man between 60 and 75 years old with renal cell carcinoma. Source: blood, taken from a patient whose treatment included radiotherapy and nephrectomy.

CDR3 sequence (DNA): TGTGCCAGCAGCCCCATTGGGGGAACTGAAGCTTTCTTT. The encoded protein is CASSPIGGTEAFF. The genes are TRBV7-2 and TRBJ1-1, with a weak D call TRBD1 (5 bases). The CDR3 spans 13 residues. V was cut by 5 bases and J by 5 bases, with 12 bases left in between. In germline, CDR1 is SGHTA, CDR2 FQGNSA.